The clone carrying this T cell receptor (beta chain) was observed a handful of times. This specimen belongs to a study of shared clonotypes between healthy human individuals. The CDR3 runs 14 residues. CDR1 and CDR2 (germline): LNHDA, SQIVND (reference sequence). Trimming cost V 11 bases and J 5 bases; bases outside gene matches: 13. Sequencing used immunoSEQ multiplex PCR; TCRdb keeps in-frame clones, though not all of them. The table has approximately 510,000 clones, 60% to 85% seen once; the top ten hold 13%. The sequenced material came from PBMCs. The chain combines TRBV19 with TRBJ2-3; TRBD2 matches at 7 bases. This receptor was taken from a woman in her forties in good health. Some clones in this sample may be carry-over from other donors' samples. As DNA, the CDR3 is TGTGCCTCCCGCAGGGCGGGAGCACAAGATACGCAGTATTTT. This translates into CASRRAGAQDTQYF.